This entry features one T cell receptor (beta chain) sequence. The antigen is not known. The data are from a study of glioma-infiltrating T cells after dendritic cell vaccination. Study as a whole: Glioblastoma patients came from Phase I and II dendritic cell vaccination trials.

General observations from the study: Estimated pretreatment TIL content predicted outcome after dendritic cell vaccination. Few patients contributed both blood and tumor specimens.

Libraries were prepared by immunoSEQ multiplex PCR; TCRdb keeps only in-frame clonotypes and omits some of them. The sample carries approximately 100,000 clones, 79% recorded once. Selection required adequate fresh-frozen tumor tissue plus more than two years' survival data. This CDR3 has 16 amino acids. Trimming took 10 bases from V and 5 from J; bases not matched to a gene: 16. Germline assignment: CDR1 MDHEN and CDR2 SYDVKM. This receptor was identified in a human donor with glioblastoma. The material sequenced was blood, taken before dendritic cell vaccination. This chain links TRBV28 with TRBJ2-5; 10 bases map to TRBD2. The chain's CDR3 is CATGSRSGRALETQYF. The CDR3 coding sequence is TGTGCCACCGGCTCGAGGAGCGGGAGGGCCCTGGAGACCCAGTACTTC.